Below are 15 T cell receptor beta chains sequenced from a single sample in a study of cytomegalovirus exposure and HLA in healthy donors. The PCR contained 60 Vbeta and 13 Jbeta primers. TCRdb keeps only in-frame clones here, not all; method: immunoSEQ multiplex PCR. The repertoire holds some 120,000 clones, with about 80% as singletons. Material for sequencing was PBMCs. The source of these receptors is a woman under 30 in good health and CMV-seronegative.

The rearrangement joins TRBV4-1 to TRBJ2-5; 7 bases align to TRBD2. The J call may be mistaken, given a closer DNA end match to TRBJ2-7. From germline, CDR1 is MGHRA and CDR2 YSYEKL. The CDR3 length is 18 residues. The CDR3 spells CASSALNPPHGGRYEQYF. CDR3 DNA sequence: TGCGCCAGCAGCGCCCTCAACCCACCCCACGGGGGGAGGTACGAGCAGTACTTC.

The V gene is TRBV5-5, the J gene TRBJ1-2; D is ambiguous. This CDR3 has 14 amino acids. Trimming shortened V by 7 bases and J by 4 bases, and 17 bases separated the two germline ends. Germline V gene lookup returns CDR1 SGHKS and CDR2 YYEKEE (reference sequence). The CDR3 spells CASLPLGRGYGYTF. CDR3 coding DNA: TGTGCCAGCCTCCCTCTAGGCCGGGGCTATGGCTACACCTTC.

V usage is TRBV10-1 and J usage is TRBJ2-1; 10 bases fit TRBD1. The CDR3 is 14 amino acids. Looked up from germline, CDR1 is WNHNN and CDR2 is SYGVQD (reference sequence). V dropped 6 bases and J dropped 6; count of bases not matched to a gene: 5. The CDR3 DNA reads as TGCGCCAGCAGGCCGGGACAGGGGCCCAATGAGCAGTTCTTC. Protein: CASRPGQGPNEQFF.

The chain is built from TRBV27 and TRBJ2-3; TRBD2 matches 9 bases. The CDR3 spans 13 residues. V was clipped by 9 bases and J by 1 base; unmatched bases: 2. The V gene's germline CDR1 is MNHEY and CDR2 SMNVEV (reference sequence). The CDR3 coding sequence is TGTGCCAGGTTAGCGGGGGGCACAGATACGCAGTATTTT. It encodes CARLAGGTDTQYF.

The J gene is TRBJ1-4, the V gene TRBV7-2, with D perhaps TRBD1 (5 bases). Germline-derived CDR1 and CDR2 are SGHTA and FQGNSA. Trimming cost V 1 base and J 3 bases, with 18 bases left between them. CDR3 length: 18 amino acids. The CDR3 DNA reads as TGTGCCAGCAGCTTAGGAGGGAGCGGGGGGTTGGCTAATGAAAAACTGTTTTTT. Encoded protein: CASSLGGSGGLANEKLFF. The variable domain in full, completed from reference TRBV7-2 and TRBJ1-4, reads GAGVSQSPSNKVTEKGKDVELRCDPISGHTALYWYRQSLGQGLEFLIYFQGNSAPDKSGLPSDRFSAERTGGSVSTLTIQRTQQEDSAVYLCASSLGGSGGLANEKLFFGSGTQLSVL.

This clone was seen once. The CDR3 DNA sequence: TGTGCCAGTAGTTCTGGACTAGCTTCCTACGAGCAGTACTTC. This translates into CASSSGLASYEQYF. The chain couples TRBV19 to TRBJ2-7; 8 bases fit TRBD2. The V gene's germline CDR1 is LNHDA and CDR2 SQIVND (reference sequence). This CDR3 has 14 residues. V was pared by 5 bases and J by 1 base, with 4 bases of the junction left unmatched.

This clone was found a few times. The rearrangement joins TRBV15 to TRBJ1-3; tentatively, D is TRBD1 (6 bases). From germline, CDR1 is LNHNV and CDR2 YYDKDF (reference sequence). V dropped 0 bases and J dropped 0 bases, with 9 bases sitting between them. The CDR3 consists of 16 residues. CDR3 in DNA: TGTGCCACCAGCAGAGACACAGGGATCTCTGGAAACACCATATATTTT. This gives the protein CATSRDTGISGNTIYF. The complete variable domain, with remaining parts taken from reference TRBV15 and TRBJ1-3, reads DAMVIQNPRYQVTQFGKPVTLSCSQTLNHNVMYWYQQKSSQAPKLLFHYYDKDFNNEADTPDNFQSRRPNTSFCFLDIRSPGLGDTAMYLCATSRDTGISGNTIYFGEGSWLTVV.

The genes are TRBV19 and TRBJ1-5; D is unclear. There are 14 residues in the CDR3. Looked up from germline, CDR1 is LNHDA and CDR2 is SQIVND (reference sequence). Trimming took off 1 base at V and 7 bases at J, with 11 bases between the two ends. CDR3: CASSIGREYQPQHF. The CDR3 DNA is TGTGCCAGTAGTATAGGGAGGGAGTACCAGCCCCAGCATTTT.

This clone has just a few counts. CDR3 protein: CASSLRGRGSGQPQHF. CDR3 nucleotides: TGTGCCAGCAGTTTACGGGGCAGGGGGTCAGGTCAGCCCCAGCATTTT. The genes are TRBV27 and TRBJ1-5; TRBD1 matches 7 bases. The CDR3 is 16 residues long. After removal of 2 bases from V and 6 bases from J, the junction contained 10 bases not matched to a gene. Germline V gene lookup returns CDR1 MNHEY and CDR2 SMNVEV (reference sequence).

The chain couples TRBV7-9 to TRBJ1-1; tentative D call: TRBD1 (5 bases). Trimming shortened V by 4 bases and J by 10 bases, and 13 bases separated the two germline ends. Germline CDR1 is SEHNR and CDR2 is FQNEAQ (reference sequence). CDR3 length: 12 residues. DNA for the CDR3: TGTGCCAGCAGCTGGAACAGGCTTGCAGCTTTCTTT. Translating gives CASSWNRLAAFF.

The chain couples TRBV5-1 to TRBJ2-7; TRBD2 matches at 12 bases. The CDR3 has 15 residues. V lost 5 bases to trimming and J lost 2 bases; unmatched junction nucleotides: 5. Germline assignment: CDR1 SGHRS and CDR2 YFSETQ. The CDR3 loop reads CASRQTSGSTYEQYF. The DNA of the CDR3 is TGCGCCAGCAGGCAGACTAGCGGGAGTACCTACGAGCAGTACTTC. Using reference TRBV5-1 and TRBJ2-7 for the parts outside the CDR3, the full variable domain is KAGVTQTPRYLIKTRGQQVTLSCSPISGHRSVSWYQQTPGQGLQFLFEYFSETQRNKGNFPGRFSGRQFSNSRSEMNVSTLELGDSALYLCASRQTSGSTYEQYFGPGTRLTVT.

J is TRBJ2-6 and V is TRBV27; D unresolved. V gave up 5 bases and J gave up 0 bases, with 5 bases separating them. CDR1 MNHEY and CDR2 SMNVEV come from the germline V gene (reference sequence). This CDR3 is built from 14 residues. CDR3 bases: TGTGCCAGCAGTGCTACCTCTGGGGCCAACGTCCTGACTTTC. Protein: CASSATSGANVLTF.

The sample holds a few counts of this clone. The V gene is TRBV15, the J gene TRBJ2-5; D unresolved. Looked up from germline, CDR1 is LNHNV and CDR2 is YYDKDF (reference sequence). The CDR3 contains 14 residues. Trimming pared 1 base from V and 4 bases from J, leaving 10 bases between. The CDR3 nucleotides are TGTGCCACCAGCAGAGTGCCGGTGGTAGAGACCCAGTACTTC. The encoded protein is CATSRVPVVETQYF.

The V call is TRBV7-9, the J call TRBJ1-2; D perhaps matches TRBD1 (5 bases). Trimming cost V 8 bases and J 4 bases, with 8 bases left between them. Germline assignment: CDR1 SEHNR and CDR2 FQNEAQ (reference sequence). The CDR3 sequence is 11 residues long. CDR3 residues: CASDRFYGYTF. DNA of the CDR3: TGTGCCAGCGACAGATTCTATGGCTACACCTTC.

CDR3 region: CASSPRQGGMNTEAFF. The CDR3 DNA is TGTGCCAGCAGCCCCCGACAGGGGGGGATGAACACTGAAGCTTTCTTT. This sequence joins TRBV7-2 and TRBJ1-1; 9 positions match TRBD1. V was clipped by 5 bases and J by 0 bases; unmatched bases: 7. This CDR3 has 16 amino acids. Germline CDR1 and CDR2: SGHTA and FQGNSA.